A single sample is the source of the 10 T cell receptor beta chains below, sequenced in a study of cytomegalovirus exposure and HLA in healthy donors. The PCR ran on 60 Vbeta and 13 Jbeta primers. Measured with immunoSEQ multiplex PCR; TCRdb has only the in-frame clones, and not every one. The sample lists about 72,000 clones, roughly four fifths occurring once. Material: PBMCs. The receptors here all came from a man aged 18 to 29 in good health and CMV-seronegative.

V and J are TRBV30 and TRBJ1-3; no reliable D call. The CDR3 sequence is 11 residues long. V gave up 4 bases and J gave up 3 bases, with 4 bases separating them. CDR1 is GTSNPN, CDR2 SVGIG, per germline (reference sequence). The CDR3 sequence is CAWILGNTIYF. The CDR3 coding sequence is TGTGCCTGGATACTTGGAAACACCATATATTTT. Looking up the rest from reference TRBV30 and TRBJ1-3 gives the full variable domain: SQTIHQWPATLVQPVGSPLSLECTVEGTSNPNLYWYRQAAGRGLQLLFYSVGIGQISSEVPQNLSASRPQDRQFILSSKKLLLSDSGFYLCAWILGNTIYFGEGSWLTVV.

V and J are TRBV4-3 and TRBJ2-3; 8 bases are shared with TRBD2. Germline lookup yields CDR1 LGHNA and CDR2 YSLEER. The trim removed 1 base at V and 4 bases at J, leaving 7 bases unmatched. This CDR3 region has 16 residues. The CDR3, as DNA: TGCGCCAGCAGCCAAGGTTTAGCGGGGAAGGCAGATACGCAGTATTTT. Its protein is CASSQGLAGKADTQYF.

The rearrangement joins TRBV11-3 to TRBJ1-1; no firm D call. CDR1 is SGHNT, CDR2 YENEEA, per germline. The CDR3 consists of 13 residues. V lost 2 bases and J 6 bases, leaving 10 bases between the germline ends. DNA of the CDR3: TGTGCCAGCAGCTTACGGGGTGAGCCTGAAGCTTTCTTT. Amino acid sequence: CASSLRGEPEAFF. Based on the CDR3 plus reference TRBV11-3 and TRBJ1-1, the full variable domain is EAGVVQSPRYKIIEKKQPVAFWCNPISGHNTLYWYLQNLGQGPELLIRYENEEAVDDSQLPKDRFSAERLKGVDSTLKIQPAELGDSAVYLCASSLRGEPEAFFGQGTRLTVV.

This sequence joins TRBV5-4 and TRBJ1-3, with TRBD1 matching over 7 bases. The length of the CDR3 is 15 residues. V was clipped by 4 bases and J by 2 bases; unmatched bases: 6. From germline, CDR1 is SGHNT and CDR2 YYREEE (reference sequence). The CDR3 DNA reads TGTGCCAGCAGCCTGGGACAGATAACTGGAAACACCATATATTTT. This encodes CASSLGQITGNTIYF. The whole variable domain, filled in from reference TRBV5-4 and TRBJ1-3, reads ETGVTQSPTHLIKTRGQQVTLRCSSQSGHNTVSWYQQALGQGPQFIFQYYREEENGRGNFPPRFSGLQFPNYSSELNVNALELDDSALYLCASSLGQITGNTIYFGEGSWLTVV.

V gene TRBV11-2 combines with J gene TRBJ1-1; perhaps TRBD1 as D (6 bases). The germline V gene encodes CDR1 SGHAT and CDR2 FQNNGV. V shed 1 base and J shed 7 bases, with 25 bases lying between them. The CDR3 sequence is 18 residues long. The CDR3 sequence is CASSLVVVLGQKNLEAFF. The DNA of the CDR3 is TGTGCCAGCAGCTTAGTGGTGGTTTTAGGACAGAAGAACCTTGAAGCTTTCTTT. Variable domain in full (rest from reference TRBV11-2 and TRBJ1-1): EAGVAQSPRYKIIEKRQSVAFWCNPISGHATLYWYQQILGQGPKLLIQFQNNGVVDDSQLPKDRFSAERLKGVDSTLKIQPAKLEDSAVYLCASSLVVVLGQKNLEAFFGQGTRLTVV.

The rearrangement uses TRBV19 and TRBJ1-2; tentative D call: TRBD1 (6 bases). V lost 7 bases to trimming and J lost 2 bases, with 14 bases between them. CDR1 and CDR2 from the germline V gene are LNHDA and SQIVND (reference sequence). The CDR3 runs to 14 residues. As DNA, the CDR3 is TGTGCCAGTACCCAGACAGGAGAGAACTATGGCTACACCTTC. It specifies CASTQTGENYGYTF.

The chain has TRBV4-3 and TRBJ1-1; 9 nucleotides agree with TRBD1. The germline V gene has CDR1 LGHNA and CDR2 YSLEER. The CDR3 loop spans 19 amino acids. J lost 0 bases, V lost 4 bases, and 15 bases had no gene match. The CDR3 sequence is CASSPSYRGRGDLNTEAFF. CDR3 DNA sequence: TGCGCCAGCAGCCCTTCCTACAGGGGGCGAGGCGATTTGAACACTGAAGCTTTCTTT.

The V call is TRBV2, the J call TRBJ1-1; no clear D. Germline loops: CDR1 SNHLY, CDR2 FYNNEI. This CDR3 spans 13 amino acids. The V gene lost 2 bases and the J gene lost 7 bases, with 11 bases spanning the gap. The CDR3 DNA follows: TGTGCCAGCAGTGAAAATACCCGGGTTGAAGCTTTCTTT. This translates into CASSENTRVEAFF.

The V and J genes are TRBV28 and TRBJ1-2, with a possible D match to TRBD1 (6 bases). V was clipped by 2 bases and J by 11 bases, with 15 bases between them. The germline gives CDR1 MDHEN, CDR2 SYDVKM. This CDR3 has 13 residues. CDR3 sequence reads: CASSLPGHIGYTF. The CDR3 DNA follows: TGTGCCAGCAGTTTACCGGGACATATCGGTTACACCTTC.

The chain combines TRBV19 with TRBJ2-5; TRBD2 matches 10 bases. CDR1 and CDR2 (germline): LNHDA, SQIVND (reference sequence). This CDR3 is built from 17 residues. J lost 2 bases, V lost 5 bases, and 11 bases had no gene match. The CDR3 protein is CASSPRLAGGLQETQYF. CDR3 DNA: TGTGCCAGTAGTCCCCGATTAGCGGGGGGCCTACAAGAGACCCAGTACTTC.